One and the same sample provided the 19 T cell receptor beta chains below, sequenced in a study of blood T cell repertoires in COVID-19. Some clones are missing from TCRdb's copy, which holds only in-frame ones; the method was immunoSEQ multiplex PCR. The table has about 380,000 clones, approximately 90% seen once. Source material: PBMCs or T cells enriched from blood (not recorded which). These receptor sequences come from a woman aged 18-29 years who had recovered from COVID-19.

V and J are TRBV5-1 and TRBJ2-5; possibly TRBD2 for D (6 bases). Trimming cost V 4 bases and J 5 bases, with 18 bases left between them. The CDR3 is 15 amino acids. Germline CDR1 and CDR2: SGHRS and YFSETQ. CDR3 nucleotide sequence: TGCGCCAGCAGCGGCGCCGGGGGTCTCTGGGAGACCCAGTACTTC. Protein product: CASSGAGGLWETQYF.

This clone was observed a few times. The chain links TRBV30 to TRBJ1-2, with 9 nucleotides matching TRBD1. The V segment lost 4 bases and the J segment 5 bases; nucleotides outside the gene matches: 8. Germline lookup yields CDR1 GTSNPN and CDR2 SVGIG (reference sequence). CDR3 length equals 14 residues. CDR3 loop: CAWKSSGQGYGYTF. CDR3 nucleotide sequence: TGTGCCTGGAAATCCTCGGGACAGGGATATGGCTACACCTTC.

J is TRBJ2-3 and V is TRBV5-6; the D is unclear. This CDR3 is built from 16 residues. The V end lost 0 bases, the J end lost 2 bases, and 13 bases lay between the germline ends. Germline CDR1 reads SGHDT; CDR2 reads YYEEEE. For the CDR3, the DNA is TGTGCCAGCAGCTTGGGGGCCGGCAAAGTCACAGATACGCAGTATTTT. The encoded protein is CASSLGAGKVTDTQYF.

V and J are TRBV23-1 and TRBJ2-7; D perhaps matches TRBD2 (5 bases). TRBV23-1 is annotated as an ORF whose role is uncertain. The CDR3 totals 17 residues. V dropped 3 bases and J dropped 0 bases, with 18 bases sitting between them. In nucleotides, the CDR3 is TGCGCCAGCAGTCAGGATGGTGAGGGTTCTTTCTCCTACGAGCAGTACTTC. Translated: CASSQDGEGSFSYEQYF.

This chain connects TRBV19 to TRBJ2-7; maybe TRBD1 (6 bases). Germline V gene lookup returns CDR1 LNHDA and CDR2 SQIVND (reference sequence). Trimming pared 5 bases from V and 0 bases from J, leaving 11 bases between. The CDR3 has 14 residues. Here the CDR3 reads CASSPTGISYEQYF. CDR3 DNA: TGTGCCAGTAGTCCAACAGGGATCTCCTACGAGCAGTACTTC. Full variable domain (rest looked up from reference TRBV19 and TRBJ2-7): DGGITQSPKYLFRKEGQNVTLSCEQNLNHDAMYWYRQDPGQGLRLIYYSQIVNDFQKGDIAEGYSVSREKKESFPLTVTSAQKNPTAFYLCASSPTGISYEQYFGPGTRLTVT.

This sequence joins TRBV2 and TRBJ1-5, with 7 bases aligning to TRBD1. V lost 4 bases and J lost 7; bases outside the gene matches: 7. Germline loops: CDR1 SNHLY, CDR2 FYNNEI. The CDR3 totals 14 residues. The CDR3 spells CASSGNRGGQPQHF. CDR3 sequence (DNA): TGTGCCAGCAGTGGTAACAGGGGCGGGCAGCCCCAGCATTTT.

The chain is built from TRBV6-2 or TRBV6-3 and TRBJ2-2; D might be TRBD2 (5 bases). The CDR3 loop spans 16 amino acids. The V gene lost 0 bases and the J gene lost 0 bases, with 8 bases spanning the gap. Germline CDR1 MNHEY, CDR2 SVGEGT. Here the CDR3 reads CASSYSAGTNTGELFF. CDR3 coding DNA: TGTGCCAGCAGTTACTCTGCCGGGACGAACACCGGGGAGCTGTTTTTT.

This chain links TRBV10-3 with TRBJ1-1; 9 bases are a match to TRBD1. V dropped 6 bases and J dropped 0; count of bases not matched to a gene: 8. CDR1 ENHRY and CDR2 SYGVKD come from the germline V gene. The CDR3 has 16 amino acids. In nucleotides, the CDR3 is TGTGCCATCAGAAGCAAAAGGACAGGGGTGAACACTGAAGCTTTCTTT. Translating gives CAIRSKRTGVNTEAFF.

V gene TRBV5-4 combines with J gene TRBJ2-4; tentatively, D is TRBD1 (6 bases). The germline V and J ends were trimmed by 1 base and 3 bases, with 14 bases remaining between them. This CDR3 spans 16 amino acids. Germline V gene sequence: CDR1 SGHNT, CDR2 YYREEE (reference sequence). Here the CDR3 reads CASSLNGGAGKNIQYF. The CDR3 region has the DNA TGTGCCAGCAGCTTGAATGGGGGCGCAGGCAAAAACATTCAGTACTTC.

This clone has more than one count but fewer than ten. The chain is built from TRBV7-8 and TRBJ1-3; 7 nucleotides match TRBD1. The CDR3 covers 15 residues. V dropped 4 bases and J dropped 2; count of bases not matched to a gene: 5. Germline V gene data show CDR1 as SGHVS and CDR2 as FQNEAQ. In DNA form, the CDR3 reads TGTGCCAGCAGCTATGACAGGGCTGCTGGAAACACCATATATTTT. Amino acid sequence: CASSYDRAAGNTIYF.

The chain recombines TRBV6-2 or TRBV6-3 with TRBJ2-7; 8 positions match TRBD1. The germline CDR1 and CDR2 sequences are MNHEY and SVGEGT. The CDR3 is 16 amino acids. The V gene end was trimmed by 5 bases and the J gene end by 3 bases; junction bases not matched to a gene: 12. The CDR3 coding sequence is TGTGCCAGCAGTCACGAGACGGACAGGGAAATCTACGAGCAGTACTTC. It specifies CASSHETDREIYEQYF.

V gene TRBV7-3 combines with J gene TRBJ1-2; a weak D match, TRBD1 (5 bases). CDR1 and CDR2 from the germline V gene are SGHTA and FQGTGA. Between the trimmed V and J ends, which lost 2 bases and 6 bases, there was a span of 25 bases. This CDR3 region has 18 residues. The CDR3 spells CASSLGLGTAAGLDGYTF. CDR3 DNA: TGTGCCAGCAGCTTAGGTCTGGGGACCGCCGCGGGGTTGGATGGCTACACCTTC.

The rearrangement uses TRBV19 and TRBJ1-1; TRBD1 matches 8 bases. Germline V CDR1 and CDR2: LNHDA, SQIVND (reference sequence). V lost 7 bases, J lost 4 bases, and 8 bases stayed unmatched. The CDR3 runs 14 residues. For the CDR3, the DNA is TGTGCCAGTAATGGACAGGGTATGGGCACTGAAGCTTTCTTT. Translation gives CASNGQGMGTEAFF.

The CDR3 coding sequence is TGTGCCAGCAGCTTAGCGCAGGGTCTCCTCTCTGGAAACACCATATATTTT. It codes for CASSLAQGLLSGNTIYF. The chain has TRBV7-2 and TRBJ1-3, with D possibly TRBD1 on 5 matching bases. Germline-derived CDR1 and CDR2 are SGHTA and FQGNSA. This CDR3 has 17 amino acids. Trimming stripped 0 bases from V and 0 bases from J, with 12 bases between.

The chain employs TRBV19 and TRBJ2-1; 8 positions match TRBD1. The CDR3 loop spans 18 amino acids. Trimming removed 3 bases from V and 8 bases from J; junction bases left unmatched: 18. Germline V gene data show CDR1 as LNHDA and CDR2 as SQIVND (reference sequence). CDR3 region: CASSIGRGARGLLDEQFF. CDR3 DNA: TGTGCCAGTAGTATCGGGCGTGGGGCCAGGGGGCTTTTGGATGAGCAGTTCTTC.

The chain uses TRBV13 and TRBJ2-7; 7 nucleotides match TRBD1. V trimming: 4 bases; J trimming: 1 base; junction bases outside the gene matches: 7. Per the germline V gene, CDR1 is PRHDT and CDR2 is FYEKMQ (reference sequence). The CDR3 loop spans 15 amino acids. Written as DNA, the CDR3 is TGTGCCAGCAGCTACCGGACAGGTTCGTCCTACGAGCAGTACTTC. Its protein product is CASSYRTGSSYEQYF.

This sequence joins TRBV6-5 and TRBJ1-2; TRBD1 aligns across 10 bases. The germline V gene has CDR1 MNHEY and CDR2 SVGAGI. The CDR3 runs 11 residues. Losses at the gene ends were 10 bases for V and 6 bases for J; bases not matched to a gene: 2. CDR3 region: CANGQGDGYTF. The CDR3 coding sequence is TGTGCCAATGGACAGGGGGATGGCTACACCTTC.

This clone turned up a few times. This sample also contains other DNA sequences that code for the same CDR3. The V call is TRBV5-4, the J call TRBJ1-1; 7 nucleotides agree with TRBD1. CDR1 and CDR2 (germline): SGHNT, YYREEE (reference sequence). After removal of 4 bases from V and 0 bases from J, the junction contained 0 bases not matched to a gene. The CDR3 contains 13 residues. CDR3 in DNA: TGTGCCAGCAGCGACAGGGTGAACACTGAAGCTTTCTTT. The encoded protein is CASSDRVNTEAFF.

The J gene is TRBJ1-5, the V gene TRBV6-5, with D tentatively TRBD1 (5 bases). V lost 6 bases, J lost 0 bases, and 12 bases lay in between. This CDR3 is built from 15 residues. Germline CDR1 is MNHEY and CDR2 is SVGAGI. The CDR3 protein is CASSRQGHSNQPQHF. As DNA, the CDR3 is TGTGCCAGCAGCCGTCAGGGTCATAGCAATCAGCCCCAGCATTTT.